The next 4 T cell receptor beta chains were all read from a single sample in a study of blood T cell repertoires in COVID-19. Some clones are missing from TCRdb's copy, which holds only in-frame ones; the method was immunoSEQ multiplex PCR. The sample has about 290,000 clones, just under 90% seen once; the top ten hold around 10%. Source material: peripheral blood. Receptors were obtained from a woman in her 30s with COVID-19, enrolled during active disease.

This chain connects TRBV18 to TRBJ1-2; 8 bases agree with TRBD1. Trimming at V came to 3 bases and at J to 7 bases, leaving 10 bases not matched to a gene. Germline CDR1 is KGHSH and CDR2 is LQKENI. The CDR3 is made up of 15 amino acids. CDR3 protein: CASSPTGQGPFGYTF. The CDR3 nucleotides read TGTGCCAGCTCACCTACCGGACAGGGCCCTTTTGGCTACACCTTC. The full variable domain, with the rest looked up from reference TRBV18 and TRBJ1-2, is NAGVMQNPRHLVRRRGQEARLRCSPMKGHSHVYWYRQLPEEGLKFMVYLQKENIIDESGMPKERFSAEFPKEGPSILRIQQVVRGDSAAYFCASSPTGQGPFGYTFGSGTRLTVV.

V and J are TRBV3-1 (or the pseudogene TRBV3-2) and TRBJ1-4; D is perhaps TRBD1 (6 bases). The CDR3 totals 16 residues. The V end was cut by 4 bases, the J end by 0 bases, with 12 bases between. Germline V CDR1 and CDR2: LGHDT, YNNKEL (reference sequence). The CDR3 loop reads CASSPTGTSTNEKLFF. The CDR3 DNA reads as TGTGCCAGCAGCCCGACAGGTACTTCAACTAATGAAAAACTGTTTTTT.

The V call is TRBV7-2, the J call TRBJ2-1, with 9 positions matching TRBD2. CDR1 is SGHTA and CDR2 is FQGNSA in the germline V gene. The CDR3 extends over 14 amino acids. J gave up 3 bases and V 8 bases, and 5 bases lay outside the gene matches. Written as DNA, the CDR3 is TGTGCCAGCCCGGGGACTAGCCACTACAATGAGCAGTTCTTC. Protein: CASPGTSHYNEQFF.

The chain couples TRBV13 to TRBJ2-7; 7 nucleotides match TRBD1. Germline V gives CDR1 PRHDT, CDR2 FYEKMQ (reference sequence). Unmatched junction bases numbered 7, after V lost 3 bases and J lost 5 bases. This CDR3 has 14 amino acids. The CDR3 loop is CASSLGTAPHEQYF. The CDR3 DNA reads TGTGCCAGCAGCTTGGGGACAGCCCCCCACGAGCAGTACTTC.